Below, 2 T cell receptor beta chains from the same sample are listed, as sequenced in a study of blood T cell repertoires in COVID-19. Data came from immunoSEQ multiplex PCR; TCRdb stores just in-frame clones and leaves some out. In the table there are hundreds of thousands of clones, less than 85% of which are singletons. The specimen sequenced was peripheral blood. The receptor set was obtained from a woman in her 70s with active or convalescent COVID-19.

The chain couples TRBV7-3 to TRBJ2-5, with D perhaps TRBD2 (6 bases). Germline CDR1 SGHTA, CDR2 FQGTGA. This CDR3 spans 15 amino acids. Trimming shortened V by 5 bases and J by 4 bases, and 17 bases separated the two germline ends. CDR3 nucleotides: TGTGCCAGCAGCCAAAGCGGGTTGGCGGCAGAGACCCAGTACTTC. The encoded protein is CASSQSGLAAETQYF.

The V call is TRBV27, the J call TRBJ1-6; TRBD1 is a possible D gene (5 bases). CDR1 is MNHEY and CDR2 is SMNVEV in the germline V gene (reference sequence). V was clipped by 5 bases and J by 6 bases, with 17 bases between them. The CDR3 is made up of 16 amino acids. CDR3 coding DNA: TGTGCCAGCAGTATAGGACATCCTGTAGTTAATTCACCCCTCCACTTT. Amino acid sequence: CASSIGHPVVNSPLHF.